This TCR beta chain was sequenced in a study of identical twins. Study findings and constraints: Reduced insertions were recorded for abundant cord blood beta clonotypes, with no such pattern in memory repertoires. Invariant MAIT and iNKT cells may have partly biased zero-insertion analyses.

Each CDR3 protein is one row after TCRdb ran MiXCR on the 5' RACE reads. The sample lists around 960,000 distinct CDR3 sequences, 9% to 15% occurring once. CDR3 length: 16 amino acids. J was trimmed by 1 base and V by 1 base; bases with no gene match: 6. CDR1 and CDR2 (germline): SGHKS, YYEKEE (reference sequence). On this clonotype itself: Its cognate antigen is unknown.

A further study also used this sample, focusing on yellow fever vaccine responses in identical twins.

This chain uses TRBV5-5 with TRBJ1-1; 8 bases are shared with TRBD1. The sample consisted of PBMCs. This clonotype was sampled from a woman between 18 and 30 years old in good health. CDR3 amino acids: CASSLRQGHGNTEAFF. For the CDR3, the DNA is TGTGCCAGCAGCTTGAGACAGGGGCATGGGAACACTGAAGCTTTCTTT.